This T cell receptor beta chain emerged from a study of T-cell reconstitution after alpha-beta-depleted transplantation in children. Regarding the study as a whole: The authors attributed T-cell counts and diversity one year after transplant mostly to newly produced T cells.

A few counts support this clonotype. The antigen is undetermined. Using unique molecular identifiers, the investigators prepared the TCRbeta library. MiXCR, applied by TCRdb to the PCR reads, yields one record per CDR3 protein. Of around 670,000 distinct CDR3 sequences in the sample, approximately 14% were seen once. Per germline, CDR1 SQVTM and CDR2 ANQGSEA. V was clipped by 6 bases and J by 6 bases, with 18 bases between them. This CDR3 has 14 residues. V and J are TRBV29-1 and TRBJ2-1; no reliable D call. Sequences were derived from PBMCs, sampled before TCRalphabeta/CD19-depleted stem cell transplant. The receptor comes from a girl aged 2-10 years with congenital amegakaryocytic thrombocytopenia, due to receive a stem cell transplant. Written as DNA, the CDR3 is TGCAGCGTCGAGTCCGGGCCTACTCCCAATGAGCAGTTCTTC. Encoded protein: CSVESGPTPNEQFF.